This passage covers 23 T cell receptor beta chains from one sample sequenced in a study of T-cell reconstitution after alpha-beta-depleted transplantation in children. For TCRbeta, the library was prepared with unique molecular identifiers. One entry per CDR3 protein results from TCRdb running MiXCR on the PCR reads. The data hold roughly 100,000 distinct CDR3 sequences, with about 5.6% observed a single time. The sample was PBMCs, mostly from graft donor cells, taken 60 days after TCRalphabeta/CD19-depleted stem cell transplant. The receptors derive from a female patient aged 2 to 10 who had a stem cell transplant for Fanconi anemia, so the T cells may come from the graft donor.

This clonotype was counted between two and nine times. The rearrangement uses TRBV28 and TRBJ1-2, with no clear D. The CDR3 is made up of 12 amino acids. Trimming stripped 4 bases from V and 5 bases from J, with 8 bases between. The germline V gene encodes CDR1 MDHEN and CDR2 SYDVKM. CDR3 residues: CASSWKLYGYTF. The CDR3 bases are TGTGCCAGCAGTTGGAAGTTGTATGGCTACACCTTC.

In this sample, this clonotype turned up many times. V and J are TRBV7-9 and TRBJ2-1; D might be TRBD2 (6 bases). V lost 4 bases, J lost 6 bases, and 10 bases lay in between. Germline assignment: CDR1 SEHNR and CDR2 FQNEAQ (reference sequence). This CDR3 contains 13 residues. The CDR3 DNA reads as TGTGCCAGCAGCTCGTTGACTAGCAATGAGCAGTTCTTC. This gives the protein CASSSLTSNEQFF.

This clonotype was observed a few times. CDR3 in amino acids: CASSGTTYYGYTF. CDR3 coding DNA: TGTGCCAGTAGTGGGACAACCTACTATGGCTACACCTTC. The gene calls are TRBV19 and TRBJ1-2, with a tentative D call TRBD1 (6 bases). Trimming cost V 5 bases and J 3 bases, with 10 bases left between them. The length of the CDR3 is 13 residues. CDR1 is LNHDA and CDR2 is SQIVND in the germline V gene (reference sequence).

This clonotype has a count of ten or more. This rearrangement joins TRBV6-2 or TRBV6-3 to TRBJ2-4, with D maybe TRBD2 (5 bases). Germline V gene sequence: CDR1 MNHEY, CDR2 SVGEGT. V lost 2 bases to trimming and J lost 0 bases, with 17 bases between them. The CDR3 runs 18 residues. In DNA, the CDR3 is TGTGCCAGCAGTTACGGGAGAGGGCTTGGCTTAGCCAAAAACATTCAGTACTTC. This encodes CASSYGRGLGLAKNIQYF.

This clonotype was counted only a few times. The J gene is TRBJ2-2, the V gene TRBV9, with 8 bases fitting TRBD1. From germline, CDR1 is SGDLS and CDR2 YYNGEE. The ends lost 4 bases at V and 1 base at J; junction bases unmatched: 3. This CDR3 is 15 amino acids long. In DNA, the CDR3 is TGTGCCAGCAGCTCAGGACAGGGGAACACCGGGGAGCTGTTTTTT. Protein: CASSSGQGNTGELFF.

This clonotype was counted many times. Its ends do not fully match the called genes, so a read error is possible. The genes are TRBV12-3 or TRBV12-4 and TRBJ2-7, with D unclear. The CDR3 totals 14 residues. This CDR3 is CASSFYPMQERIEF. The CDR3 DNA is TGTGCCAGCAGTTTTTACCCAATGCAGGAGAGAATCGAGTTC.

The V call is TRBV19, the J call TRBJ2-1; D not certain. The CDR3 sequence is 13 residues long. Trimming pared 4 bases from V and 4 bases from J, leaving 8 bases between. Per germline, CDR1 LNHDA and CDR2 SQIVND (reference sequence). The CDR3 DNA reads as TGTGCCAGTAGTAAGGGATATTACAATGAGCAGTTCTTC. This gives the protein CASSKGYYNEQFF.

This clonotype appeared many times. Written as DNA, the CDR3 is TGTGCCAGCTCACCACGAGGGACATACACAGATACGCAGTATTTT. It yields the protein CASSPRGTYTDTQYF. The V gene is TRBV18, the J gene TRBJ2-3, with D possibly matching TRBD1 (6 bases). Trimming cost V 1 base and J 2 bases, with 10 bases left between them. This CDR3 spans 15 amino acids. The germline V gene encodes CDR1 KGHSH and CDR2 LQKENI.

V usage is TRBV12-3 or TRBV12-4 and J usage is TRBJ2-7, with D perhaps TRBD1 (5 bases). V lost 2 bases and J lost 4, with 15 bases in between. The CDR3 runs to 15 residues. The CDR3 DNA reads TGTGCCAGCAGTTTACAGTCAGGGTCAACATACGAGCAGTACTTC. It codes for CASSLQSGSTYEQYF.

Many counts were recorded for this clonotype. The V call is TRBV25-1, the J call TRBJ2-7, with TRBD2 identical over 7 bases. V lost 4 bases and J lost 2; bases outside the gene matches: 5. CDR1 is MGHDK and CDR2 is SYGVNS in the germline V gene. The CDR3 has 14 residues. CDR3 sequence reads: CASSALADPYEQYF. For the CDR3, the DNA is TGTGCCAGCAGTGCCCTAGCGGACCCCTACGAGCAGTACTTC.

This clonotype was recorded a few times. V and J are TRBV10-3 and TRBJ2-3; D is tentatively TRBD1 or TRBD2 (5 bases each). This CDR3 is 18 amino acids long. Trimming stripped 3 bases from V and 0 bases from J, with 19 bases between. Germline V gene data show CDR1 as ENHRY and CDR2 as SYGVKD. The chain's CDR3 is CAISESWGAGMSTDTQYF. CDR3 bases: TGTGCCATCAGTGAATCGTGGGGCGCGGGTATGAGCACAGATACGCAGTATTTT.

This clonotype was counted a few times. The chain links TRBV12-3 or TRBV12-4 to TRBJ1-1; no clear D gene. The CDR3 runs to 17 residues. V was trimmed by 2 bases and J by 5 bases, leaving 21 bases between them. CDR3 loop: CASSLKGTAQIVTEAFF. The CDR3 DNA reads as TGTGCCAGCAGTTTAAAGGGTACGGCCCAGATAGTAACTGAAGCTTTCTTT.

This clonotype was seen repeatedly, ten times or more. This chain's CDR3 is CASRLGQVSTPLHF. The CDR3 DNA follows: TGTGCCAGCAGATTAGGACAGGTTTCTACACCCCTCCACTTT. The V and J genes are TRBV28 and TRBJ1-6; 7 positions agree with TRBD1. J lost 11 bases, V lost 6 bases, and 10 bases had no gene match. CDR3 size: 14 residues. Germline loops: CDR1 MDHEN, CDR2 SYDVKM. Together with reference TRBV28 and TRBJ1-6, the CDR3 gives the full variable domain: DVKVTQSSRYLVKRTGEKVFLECVQDMDHENMFWYRQDPGLGLRLIYFSYDVKMKEKGDIPEGYSVSREKKERFSLILESASTNQTSMYLCASRLGQVSTPLHFGNGTRLTVT.

This clonotype has at least ten counts. The chain links TRBV7-9 to TRBJ2-1; D ambiguous. Per the germline V gene, CDR1 is SEHNR and CDR2 is FQNEAQ (reference sequence). Trimming took 6 bases from V and 5 from J, leaving 11 bases between them. This CDR3 spans 13 amino acids. CDR3 residues: CASRGLGHNEQFF. The CDR3 DNA is TGTGCCAGCAGGGGTCTTGGGCACAATGAGCAGTTCTTC.

The chain recombines TRBV20-1 with TRBJ2-5, with TRBD2 matching over 12 bases. V shed 0 bases, J shed 5 bases, and the junction held 7 bases outside the gene matches. Per germline, CDR1 DFQATT and CDR2 SNEGSKA (reference sequence). CDR3 length: 16 amino acids. This CDR3 reads CSARDILAGGRETQYF. The CDR3 nucleotides are TGCAGTGCTAGAGATATTCTAGCGGGGGGGCGGGAGACCCAGTACTTC.

This clonotype was recorded at least ten times. V is TRBV3-1 and J is TRBJ2-1; TRBD1 aligns across 12 bases. The CDR3 has 16 amino acids. Germline V lookup: CDR1 LGHDT, CDR2 YNNKEL (reference sequence). J lost 8 bases, V lost 4 bases, and 9 bases had no gene match. This CDR3 reads CASSPISGQGAYEQFF. CDR3 sequence (DNA): TGTGCCAGCAGCCCGATCTCGGGACAGGGGGCCTATGAGCAGTTCTTC.

About this clonotype itself: A much larger clone differs by one base, so this may be a read error. The chain combines TRBV20-1 with TRBJ2-2; maybe TRBD2 (6 bases). The CDR3 totals 16 residues. CDR1 DFQATT and CDR2 SNEGSKA come from the germline V gene (reference sequence). CDR3 region: CCAREGLGTPTGELFF. CDR3 sequence (DNA): TGCTGTGCTAGAGAGGGCTTGGGGACTCCTACCGGGGAGCTGTTTTTT.

As to this clonotype: An end of the junction differs from the germline gene, which may be a read error. The genes are TRBV20-1 and TRBJ1-1; D perhaps matches TRBD1 (5 bases). The CDR3 is made up of 15 amino acids. Germline V gene sequence: CDR1 DFQATT, CDR2 SNEGSKA (reference sequence). The CDR3 region is CSATKIRGGNSEAFF. CDR3 bases: TGCAGTGCTACCAAAATACGGGGGGGGAACTCTGAAGCTTTCTTT.

This clonotype came up many times. This chain uses TRBV6-4 with TRBJ2-1, with 11 bases identical to TRBD1. V was pared by 2 bases and J by 7 bases, with 1 base of the junction left unmatched. CDR3 length equals 14 residues. Germline V gives CDR1 MRHNA, CDR2 SNTAGT. The CDR3 sequence is CASSDGQGANEQFF. The CDR3 DNA reads TGTGCCAGCAGTGACGGACAGGGGGCGAATGAGCAGTTCTTC.

The V call is TRBV7-3, the J call TRBJ2-1, with TRBD2 matching over 10 bases. J was trimmed by 0 bases and V by 2 bases; bases with no gene match: 13. Germline V gives CDR1 SGHTA, CDR2 FQGTGA. This CDR3 has 20 residues. CDR3 in amino acids: CASSLQAASGGPSSYNEQFF. The CDR3 DNA follows: TGTGCCAGCAGCTTACAAGCGGCTAGCGGGGGCCCGAGCTCCTACAATGAGCAGTTCTTC.

The sample holds many counts of this clonotype. CDR3 in DNA: TGCAGTGCGCGGACTAGCGGGAGCTTCTACAATGAGCAGTTCTTC. Translation: CSARTSGSFYNEQFF. This chain links TRBV20-1 with TRBJ2-1; 13 bases align to TRBD2. Trimming took 6 bases from V and 3 from J; bases not matched to a gene: 5. The CDR3 is made up of 15 amino acids. The V gene's germline CDR1 is DFQATT and CDR2 SNEGSKA (reference sequence).

J is TRBJ1-2 and V is TRBV15, with a weak D call TRBD1 (6 bases). Germline V gene sequence: CDR1 LNHNV, CDR2 YYDKDF (reference sequence). The CDR3 spans 14 residues. The V and J ends lost 0 bases and 6 bases respectively, with 11 bases between them. DNA of the CDR3: TGTGCCACCAGCAGAGATCCGGCAGGGGATGGCTACACCTTC. Translated: CATSRDPAGDGYTF.

This clonotype showed up many times. V is TRBV27 and J is TRBJ2-6; 10 bases line up with TRBD1. The CDR3 runs to 18 residues. Germline V lookup: CDR1 MNHEY, CDR2 SMNVEV (reference sequence). Trimming cost V 5 bases and J 1 base; bases outside gene matches: 8. The CDR3 region has the DNA TGTGCCAGCAGTGACAGGGGGCTAGTACGATCTGGGGCCAACGTCCTGACTTTC. Amino acid sequence: CASSDRGLVRSGANVLTF.